The 30 T cell receptor beta chains in this list originate from one sample, sequenced in a study of OX40 agonist ivuxolimab in advanced cancers. Profiled with immunoSEQ multiplex PCR; TCRdb holds only in-frame clones, not every one. The sample lists more than 55,000 clones, around 88% occurring once. The sample in question was CD4+ or CD8+ T cells sorted from blood, obtained in a trial of the OX40 agonist ivuxolimab. The origin of the receptors is an adult with an advanced solid tumor such as melanoma, head and neck, liver or kidney cancer.

The rearrangement joins TRBV19 to TRBJ2-5, with 9 positions matching TRBD1. There are 14 residues in the CDR3. Per germline, CDR1 LNHDA and CDR2 SQIVND (reference sequence). V was clipped by 6 bases and J by 5 bases; unmatched bases: 7. The CDR3 DNA is TGTGCCAGTAGGGGGACAGGGCTTTCCGAGACCCAGTACTTC. It codes for CASRGTGLSETQYF.

V gene TRBV29-1 combines with J gene TRBJ2-1, with TRBD1 matching 10 bases. The CDR3 totals 14 residues. Trimming removed 1 base from V and 6 bases from J; junction bases left unmatched: 3. Per germline, CDR1 SQVTM and CDR2 ANQGSEA. CDR3 sequence: CSVEVGTGVNEQFF. CDR3 coding DNA: TGCAGCGTTGAAGTGGGGACAGGGGTCAATGAGCAGTTCTTC.

V and J are TRBV6-5 and TRBJ1-2; TRBD1 aligns across 8 bases. There are 12 residues in the CDR3. Germline-derived CDR1 and CDR2 are MNHEY and SVGAGI. V lost 8 bases and J lost 4; bases outside the gene matches: 3. For the CDR3, the DNA is TGTGCCAGCCGAACAGGGGGCTATGGCTACACCTTC. Its translation is CASRTGGYGYTF.

V gene TRBV4-2 combines with J gene TRBJ1-1; no reliable D call. Germline values: CDR1 LGHNA, CDR2 YNFKEQ. CDR3 length: 15 amino acids. With 4 bases removed from V and 5 bases from J, the gap between germline ends came to 17 bases. This CDR3 is CASSPKVRGWTEAFF. CDR3 DNA: TGTGCCAGCAGCCCCAAGGTCCGGGGTTGGACTGAAGCTTTCTTT.

The V and J genes are TRBV11-2 and TRBJ2-3, with 9 bases matching TRBD1. CDR3 length: 16 amino acids. Per the germline V gene, CDR1 is SGHAT and CDR2 is FQNNGV. V trimming: 1 base; J trimming: 6 bases; junction bases outside the gene matches: 8. The CDR3 is CASSLGNRGRADTQYF. The CDR3 DNA follows: TGTGCCAGCAGCTTAGGTAACAGGGGGCGCGCGGATACGCAGTATTTT.

The chain couples TRBV6-5 to TRBJ2-5; 12 bases match TRBD1. V was pared by 6 bases and J by 7 bases, with 9 bases of the junction left unmatched. The CDR3 length is 15 residues. Looked up from germline, CDR1 is MNHEY and CDR2 is SVGAGI. The CDR3 spells CASSQPGQGAGTQYF. The CDR3 bases are TGTGCCAGCAGCCAGCCGGGACAGGGGGCCGGGACCCAGTACTTC.

CDR3 bases: TGTGCCACCAGCCCCCGAGCGACAGGGTTGAGCTTCAATGAGCAGTTCTTC. This codes for CATSPRATGLSFNEQFF. The rearrangement links TRBV15 to TRBJ2-1; 7 positions agree with TRBD1. The J segment lost 6 bases and the V segment lost 5 bases, leaving 16 bases of the junction unmatched. CDR1 is LNHNV and CDR2 is YYDKDF in the germline V gene (reference sequence). CDR3 length: 17 residues.

This clone was detected once. The chain links TRBV9 to TRBJ2-6; perhaps TRBD2 as D (5 bases). The germline V gene has CDR1 SGDLS and CDR2 YYNGEE. The ends were cut back, 4 bases at V and 8 bases at J, with 7 bases in the middle. This CDR3 has 12 amino acids. This CDR3 is CASSTSSNVLTF. CDR3 in DNA: TGTGCCAGCAGCACTAGTTCCAACGTCCTGACTTTC.

The chain joins TRBV6-5 to TRBJ2-7; 7 nucleotides agree with TRBD1. The CDR3 runs to 13 residues. Per the germline V gene, CDR1 is MNHEY and CDR2 is SVGAGI. Germline trimming cut 8 bases from V and 3 bases from J; bases unmatched to any gene: 7. The CDR3 spells CASRTGDIYEQYF. The CDR3 DNA reads TGTGCCAGCCGGACAGGAGATATCTACGAGCAGTACTTC.

The V gene is TRBV18, the J gene TRBJ1-4, with D unclear. This CDR3 spans 15 amino acids. Trimming pared 3 bases from V and 5 bases from J, leaving 13 bases between. In germline, CDR1 is KGHSH, CDR2 LQKENI. CDR3: CASSPGDVLNEKLFF. The CDR3 nucleotides are TGTGCCAGCTCACCCGGCGATGTGTTGAATGAAAAACTGTTTTTT.

The CDR3 sequence is CASSLEGLGGINTEAFF. The CDR3 DNA reads TGCGCCAGCAGCTTGGAAGGGTTGGGGGGAATAAACACTGAAGCTTTCTTT. V and J are TRBV5-1 and TRBJ1-1, with a weak D call TRBD1 (5 bases). This CDR3 has 17 amino acids. The V end was cut by 0 bases, the J end by 2 bases, with 17 bases between. Germline CDR1 SGHRS, CDR2 YFSETQ.

The chain uses TRBV14 and TRBJ2-6, with TRBD1 matching 10 bases. This CDR3 spans 18 amino acids. V shed 2 bases and J 0 bases; nucleotides not matched to a gene: 4. Germline values: CDR1 SGHDN, CDR2 FVKESK. This chain's CDR3 is CASSQHWDRGSGANVLTF. The CDR3 bases are TGTGCCAGCAGCCAACACTGGGACAGGGGCTCTGGGGCCAACGTCCTGACTTTC.

The V and J genes are TRBV4-1 and TRBJ1-3; D is possibly TRBD1 (6 bases). The CDR3 spans 16 residues. V lost 4 bases and J lost 1, with 14 bases in between. Germline V gene lookup returns CDR1 MGHRA and CDR2 YSYEKL. The chain's CDR3 is CASSLGGARSGNTIYF. CDR3 coding DNA: TGCGCCAGCAGCCTGGGGGGGGCTCGGTCTGGAAACACCATATATTTT.

V gene TRBV28 combines with J gene TRBJ2-7, with a possible D match to TRBD2 (5 bases). The CDR3 totals 15 residues. Trimming took 3 bases from V and 3 from J, leaving 15 bases between them. CDR1 is MDHEN, CDR2 SYDVKM, per germline. CDR3 DNA sequence: TGTGCCAGCAGTTTCCCCGTCACGGGGATCTACGAGCAGTACTTC. Translated: CASSFPVTGIYEQYF.

The chain links TRBV16 to TRBJ2-7; 8 nucleotides agree with TRBD1. V trimming: 4 bases; J trimming: 3 bases; junction bases outside the gene matches: 11. Germline CDR1 KGHSY, CDR2 FQNENV. This CDR3 region has 16 residues. The DNA of the CDR3 is TGTGCCAGCAGCCCACGTGGCGCAGGGGGCGTCTACGAGCAGTACTTC. Its translation: CASSPRGAGGVYEQYF. The full variable domain, rest sourced from reference TRBV16 and TRBJ2-7, is GEEVAQTPKHLVRGEGQKAKLYCAPIKGHSYVFWYQQVLKNEFKFLISFQNENVFDETGMPKERFSAKCLPNSPCSLEIQATKLEDSAVYFCASSPRGAGGVYEQYFGPGTRLTVT.

Comments on this clone: Other DNA sequences within the sample encode an identical CDR3. CDR3 region: CASSYSGRNYGYTF. DNA for the CDR3: TGTGCCAGCAGTTATTCAGGGCGAAACTATGGCTACACCTTC. The chain uses TRBV6-5 and TRBJ1-2, with a tentative D call TRBD1 (5 bases). This CDR3 comprises 14 residues. The germline V and J ends were trimmed by 3 bases and 2 bases, with 10 bases remaining between them. From germline, CDR1 is MNHEY and CDR2 SVGAGI.

V gene TRBV14 combines with J gene TRBJ2-1, with D perhaps matching TRBD1 or TRBD2 (5 bases each). Germline V gene data show CDR1 as SGHDN and CDR2 as FVKESK. Trimming cost V 0 bases and J 3 bases, with 12 bases left between them. The CDR3 runs 16 residues. The CDR3 region is CASSQESGTLYNEQFF. CDR3 coding DNA: TGTGCCAGCAGCCAAGAATCCGGGACCCTCTACAATGAGCAGTTCTTC.

The genes are TRBV7-2 and TRBJ2-3, with 7 bases that match TRBD2. The CDR3 covers 15 residues. The V and J ends lost 4 bases and 8 bases, in that order; junction bases with no gene match: 12. The V gene's germline CDR1 is SGHTA and CDR2 FQGNSA. DNA of the CDR3: TGTGCCAGCAGCTCTGACCGGCGGGAGAGAGGTACGCAGTATTTT. It is translated as CASSSDRRERGTQYF.

The rearrangement joins TRBV29-1 to TRBJ2-5; D remains ambiguous. The V end was cut by 5 bases, the J end by 2 bases, with 9 bases between. The CDR3 runs to 12 residues. Germline V gene lookup returns CDR1 SQVTM and CDR2 ANQGSEA. This CDR3 reads CSVSGNQETQYF. The CDR3 DNA is TGCAGCGTTTCGGGCAATCAAGAGACCCAGTACTTC.

The chain is built from TRBV7-9 and TRBJ1-2; 7 bases are a match to TRBD1. This CDR3 comprises 15 residues. Germline V gene sequence: CDR1 SEHNR, CDR2 FQNEAQ (reference sequence). V lost 6 bases, J lost 4 bases, and 11 bases stayed unmatched. The DNA for the CDR3 is TGTGCCAGCAGATCATCAGGGGGAGGGTCCTATGGCTACACCTTC. Protein sequence: CASRSSGGGSYGYTF.

The chain combines TRBV30 with TRBJ1-1, with D perhaps matching TRBD1 (5 bases). V gave up 2 bases and J gave up 7 bases, with 11 bases separating them. This CDR3 contains 12 residues. CDR1 and CDR2 (germline): GTSNPN, SVGIG (reference sequence). The CDR3 DNA reads TGTGCCTGGAGTCCGCCGACAGATGAAGCTTTCTTT. Translated: CAWSPPTDEAFF.

This CDR3 reads CASSQPTKGTSRKNYGYTF. The DNA of the CDR3 is TGTGCCAGCAGCCAACCGACGAAGGGGACATCTCGAAAAAACTATGGCTACACCTTC. The chain is built from TRBV5-4 and TRBJ1-2; a possible D gene is TRBD1 (6 bases). This CDR3 has 19 residues. CDR1 SGHNT and CDR2 YYREEE come from the germline V gene (reference sequence). Trimming removed 4 bases at V and 2 bases at J, with 27 bases between.

The chain combines TRBV2 with TRBJ2-3; the D is unclear. The CDR3 loop spans 11 amino acids. The V gene's germline CDR1 is SNHLY and CDR2 FYNNEI. With 4 bases removed from V and 6 bases from J, the gap between germline ends came to 5 bases. In DNA, the CDR3 is TGTGCCAGCAGTGTAACGGATACGCAGTATTTT. Protein sequence: CASSVTDTQYF.

This sequence joins TRBV10-3 and TRBJ1-4; 7 nucleotides line up with TRBD1. The CDR3 consists of 15 residues. Germline V gives CDR1 ENHRY, CDR2 SYGVKD. Trimming at V came to 2 bases and at J to 4 bases, leaving 4 bases not matched to a gene. The CDR3 reads CAISEAQGGNEKLFF. DNA of the CDR3: TGTGCCATCAGTGAGGCTCAGGGGGGTAATGAAAAACTGTTTTTT.

The CDR3 region is CASSTPGAGGGYEQYF. The DNA for the CDR3 is TGTGCCAGCAGTACCCCTGGAGCGGGAGGGGGGTACGAGCAGTACTTC. This chain connects TRBV28 to TRBJ2-7, with 10 bases identical to TRBD2. Germline CDR1 and CDR2: MDHEN and SYDVKM. The V gene end was trimmed by 5 bases and the J gene end by 4 bases; junction bases not matched to a gene: 11. The CDR3 length is 16 residues.

The V gene is TRBV18, the J gene TRBJ2-2, with 8 bases identical to TRBD1. The junction had 1 base not matched to a gene; V was cut back by 2 bases and J by 5 bases. The CDR3 loop spans 14 amino acids. Germline CDR1 is KGHSH and CDR2 is LQKENI. DNA for the CDR3: TGTGCCAGCTCACCAGGGACAGGTACCGGGGAGCTGTTTTTT. Translated: CASSPGTGTGELFF.

V is TRBV7-9 and J is TRBJ2-3; the D is unclear. Looked up from germline, CDR1 is SEHNR and CDR2 is FQNEAQ (reference sequence). The V and J ends lost 4 bases and 0 bases respectively, with 5 bases between them. CDR3 length equals 13 residues. CDR3 nucleotide sequence: TGTGCCAGCAGCTCGGTTAGCACAGATACGCAGTATTTT. It codes for CASSSVSTDTQYF.

The chain recombines TRBV28 with TRBJ2-7; possibly TRBD2 for D (5 bases). Trimming removed 3 bases from V and 4 bases from J, with 7 bases in between. The CDR3 covers 12 residues. Looked up from germline, CDR1 is MDHEN and CDR2 is SYDVKM. CDR3 loop: CASSFSGYEQYF. The CDR3 DNA reads as TGTGCCAGCAGTTTCAGCGGTTACGAGCAGTACTTC.

The J gene is TRBJ2-1, the V gene TRBV7-3, with TRBD2 identical over 7 bases. V trimming: 4 bases; J trimming: 4 bases; junction bases outside the gene matches: 1. CDR3 length equals 13 residues. Germline CDR1 and CDR2: SGHTA and FQGTGA. The DNA of the CDR3 is TGTGCCAGCAGCTCTAGCGGTTACAATGAGCAGTTCTTC. As protein: CASSSSGYNEQFF.

V gene TRBV5-4 combines with J gene TRBJ1-1; perhaps TRBD1 as D (5 bases). The germline gives CDR1 SGHNT, CDR2 YYREEE (reference sequence). The CDR3 runs to 15 residues. V lost 1 base to trimming and J lost 3 bases, with 13 bases between them. The CDR3 region has the DNA TGTGCCAGCAGCTTGCGCCAGGGATTCGACACTGAAGCTTTCTTT. Its protein product is CASSLRQGFDTEAFF.